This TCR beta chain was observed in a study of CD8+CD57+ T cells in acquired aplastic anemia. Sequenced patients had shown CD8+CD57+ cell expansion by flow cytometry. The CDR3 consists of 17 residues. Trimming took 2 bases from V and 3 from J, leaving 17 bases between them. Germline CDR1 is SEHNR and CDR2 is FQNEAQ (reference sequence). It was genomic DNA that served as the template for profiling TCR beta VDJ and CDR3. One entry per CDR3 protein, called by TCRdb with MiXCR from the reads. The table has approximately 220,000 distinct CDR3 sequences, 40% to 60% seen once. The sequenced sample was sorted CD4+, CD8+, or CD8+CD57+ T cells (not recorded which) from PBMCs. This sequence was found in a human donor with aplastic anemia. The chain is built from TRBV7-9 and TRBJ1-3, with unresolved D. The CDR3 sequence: CASSLTTAAAGGNTIYF. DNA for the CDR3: TGTGCCAGCAGCTTAACCACCGCGGCGGCGGGTGGAAACACCATATATTTT.